Presented here are 10 T cell receptor beta chains from one specimen sequenced in a study of blood T cell repertoires in COVID-19. The protocol was immunoSEQ multiplex PCR, while the TCRdb copy is restricted to in-frame clones and leaves out a portion. The sample records more than 150,000 clones, around 80% being singletons. Sequencing was carried out using peripheral blood. Source of these receptors: an elderly woman with active or convalescent COVID-19.

The CDR3 protein is CASSMVTGGDGYTF. DNA for the CDR3: TGTGCCAGTAGTATGGTGACAGGGGGCGATGGCTACACCTTC. J is TRBJ1-2 and V is TRBV19; TRBD1 matches 10 bases. Germline V CDR1 and CDR2: LNHDA, SQIVND (reference sequence). The CDR3 runs 14 residues. V dropped 3 bases and J dropped 6; count of bases not matched to a gene: 4.

The chain recombines TRBV7-8 with TRBJ2-6, with D perhaps matching TRBD1 (5 bases). The CDR3 runs to 16 residues. Germline assignment: CDR1 SGHVS and CDR2 FQNEAQ. Trimming removed 2 bases from V and 1 base from J, with 9 bases in between. For the CDR3, the DNA is TGTGCCAGCAGCTTAAGATCAGGGTCTGGGGCCAACGTCCTGACTTTC. This translates into CASSLRSGSGANVLTF.

V usage is TRBV13 and J usage is TRBJ2-7; D is ambiguous. Germline CDR1 is PRHDT and CDR2 is FYEKMQ (reference sequence). The CDR3 loop spans 14 amino acids. V lost 4 bases to trimming and J lost 4 bases, with 14 bases between them. Here the CDR3 reads CASSSSSIFYEQYF. The CDR3 DNA sequence: TGTGCCAGCAGCTCAAGTAGTATTTTTTACGAGCAGTACTTC.

The genes are TRBV19 and TRBJ2-7; D is uncertain. Germline assignment: CDR1 LNHDA and CDR2 SQIVND (reference sequence). CDR3 length equals 13 residues. Trimming took 3 bases from V and 1 from J, leaving 7 bases between them. CDR3 nucleotide sequence: TGTGCCAGTAGTATTGCGGTATCCTACGAGCAGTACTTC. This translates into CASSIAVSYEQYF.

The DNA for the CDR3 is TGTGCCTGGAGTGCCAGTAGCCCGTATGGCTACACCTTC. The encoded protein is CAWSASSPYGYTF. The J gene is TRBJ1-2, the V gene TRBV30; D uncertain. This CDR3 is 13 amino acids long. The V and J ends lost 1 base and 5 bases respectively, with 11 bases between them. Germline lookup yields CDR1 GTSNPN and CDR2 SVGIG (reference sequence).

This clone has at least ten counts. The rearrangement uses TRBV5-4 and TRBJ2-1, with D maybe TRBD2 (7 bases). Germline loops: CDR1 SGHNT, CDR2 YYREEE (reference sequence). V shed 6 bases and J shed 0 bases, with 22 bases lying between them. This CDR3 comprises 18 residues. The CDR3 sequence: CASNSLRGGSPSYNEQFF. The CDR3 coding sequence is TGTGCCAGCAACTCTTTGAGGGGGGGATCTCCCTCCTACAATGAGCAGTTCTTC. Based on the CDR3 plus reference TRBV5-4 and TRBJ2-1, the full variable domain is ETGVTQSPTHLIKTRGQQVTLRCSSQSGHNTVSWYQQALGQGPQFIFQYYREEENGRGNFPPRFSGLQFPNYSSELNVNALELDDSALYLCASNSLRGGSPSYNEQFFGPGTRLTVL.

This clone was seen just once. This chain uses TRBV12-3 or TRBV12-4 with TRBJ1-1, with TRBD1 matching 10 bases. Losses at the gene ends were 7 bases for V and 10 bases for J; bases not matched to a gene: 9. The CDR3 sequence is 13 residues long. This CDR3 reads CASTPTGTGVAFF. The DNA for the CDR3 is TGTGCCAGCACCCCAACCGGGACAGGGGTAGCTTTCTTT.

The chain uses TRBV6-5 and TRBJ2-7; possible D gene TRBD1, 6 bases. This CDR3 has 13 residues. Trimming shortened V by 7 bases and J by 5 bases, and 15 bases separated the two germline ends. Per the germline V gene, CDR1 is MNHEY and CDR2 is SVGAGI. CDR3 amino acids: CASTTGTSDEQYF. As DNA, the CDR3 is TGTGCCAGCACTACAGGGACCAGCGACGAGCAGTACTTC.

V usage is TRBV5-1 and J usage is TRBJ2-7; tentatively, D is TRBD1 (7 bases). The CDR3 contains 14 residues. The germline gives CDR1 SGHRS, CDR2 YFSETQ. Trimming shortened V by 7 bases and J by 2 bases, and 16 bases separated the two germline ends. The CDR3: CASRQGWGAYEQYF. In nucleotides, the CDR3 is TGCGCCAGCCGACAGGGATGGGGGGCCTACGAGCAGTACTTC. The entire variable domain, with the rest obtained from reference TRBV5-1 and TRBJ2-7, is as follows: KAGVTQTPRYLIKTRGQQVTLSCSPISGHRSVSWYQQTPGQGLQFLFEYFSETQRNKGNFPGRFSGRQFSNSRSEMNVSTLELGDSALYLCASRQGWGAYEQYFGPGTRLTVT.

The genes are TRBV3-1 (or the pseudogene TRBV3-2) and TRBJ2-7, with a possible D match to TRBD2 (5 bases). V lost 2 bases and J 1 base, leaving 9 bases between the germline ends. This CDR3 region has 14 residues. Germline V CDR1 and CDR2: LGHDT, YNNKEL (reference sequence). CDR3 in amino acids: CASSQRAASYEQYF. CDR3 nucleotides: TGTGCCAGCAGCCAAAGAGCGGCATCCTACGAGCAGTACTTC.